One sample yielded the 15 T cell receptor beta chains listed below, sequenced in a study of T cell responses to AZD1222 COVID-19 vaccine. Clones were sequenced by immunoSEQ multiplex PCR, and TCRdb holds only the in-frame ones, with some missing. The sample has over 70,000 clones, about 85% seen once. Sequencing used peripheral blood, obtained on day 0 of AZD1222 vaccination. These receptors all come from an adult in good health.

The gene calls are TRBV10-3 and TRBJ2-1; possible D gene TRBD1, 6 bases. Germline-derived CDR1 and CDR2 are ENHRY and SYGVKD. The CDR3 is made up of 15 amino acids. V was trimmed by 2 bases and J by 3 bases, leaving 11 bases between them. DNA of the CDR3: TGTGCCATCAGTGAGAGGGGGTTGGTCTACAATGAGCAGTTCTTC. It yields the protein CAISERGLVYNEQFF.

The rearrangement links TRBV3-1 (or the pseudogene TRBV3-2) to TRBJ1-3, with a possible D match to TRBD1 (6 bases). Trimming took off 1 base at V and 3 bases at J, with 25 bases between the two ends. The CDR3 is 20 amino acids. The germline gives CDR1 LGHDT, CDR2 YNNKEL (reference sequence). Written as DNA, the CDR3 is TGTGCCAGCAGCCAAGCCTCGACCTTCCAGGTTTTGACAGGTGGAAACACCATATATTTT. Its protein is CASSQASTFQVLTGGNTIYF.

The chain is built from TRBV19 and TRBJ2-7; 8 bases fit TRBD2. V lost 3 bases and J lost 1; bases outside the gene matches: 5. Looked up from germline, CDR1 is LNHDA and CDR2 is SQIVND (reference sequence). CDR3 size: 15 residues. This CDR3 reads CASSIGGATSYEQYF. The CDR3 DNA follows: TGTGCCAGTAGTATCGGGGGGGCTACGTCCTACGAGCAGTACTTC.

The rearrangement links TRBV29-1 to TRBJ2-2, with 9 bases that match TRBD2. This CDR3 region has 15 residues. V was clipped by 3 bases and J by 1 base; unmatched bases: 3. In germline, CDR1 is SQVTM, CDR2 ANQGSEA. In DNA form, the CDR3 reads TGCAGCGTTGAGGGTAGCGGGGGGAACACCGGGGAGCTGTTTTTT. Encoded protein: CSVEGSGGNTGELFF.

The V gene is TRBV11-2, the J gene TRBJ2-1, with 7 bases aligning to TRBD2. With 5 bases clipped from V and 10 bases from J, the junction kept 20 bases outside the gene matches. Germline V lookup: CDR1 SGHAT, CDR2 FQNNGV. The CDR3 extends over 17 amino acids. CDR3 in amino acids: CASSPSFSGGMDLEQFF. The CDR3 nucleotides read TGTGCCAGCAGCCCCTCATTTTCGGGAGGAATGGATCTAGAGCAGTTCTTC.

Only one count was recorded for this clone. This chain connects TRBV11-2 to TRBJ1-2; 7 positions match TRBD1. The CDR3 extends over 15 amino acids. Losses at the gene ends were 6 bases for V and 4 bases for J; bases not matched to a gene: 11. In germline, CDR1 is SGHAT, CDR2 FQNNGV. As DNA, the CDR3 is TGTGCCAGCAGTCAAGGACAGGTGGTAACCTATGGCTACACCTTC. Protein sequence: CASSQGQVVTYGYTF.

This clone was seen a few times. The rearrangement uses TRBV7-9 and TRBJ2-1; 8 bases agree with TRBD1. Per the germline V gene, CDR1 is SEHNR and CDR2 is FQNEAQ (reference sequence). The V gene end was trimmed by 0 bases and the J gene end by 8 bases; junction bases not matched to a gene: 6. The CDR3 is made up of 15 amino acids. The CDR3 nucleotides are TGTGCCAGCAGCTTAGCCGTTGGACAGGGTCATGAGCAGTTCTTC. It translates to CASSLAVGQGHEQFF. The full variable domain, rest sourced from reference TRBV7-9 and TRBJ2-1, is DTGVSQNPRHKITKRGQNVTFRCDPISEHNRLYWYRQTLGQGPEFLTYFQNEAQLEKSRLLSDRFSAERPKGSFSTLEIQRTEQGDSAMYLCASSLAVGQGHEQFFGPGTRLTVL.

The rearrangement uses TRBV5-5 and TRBJ2-3, with 12 bases that match TRBD2. CDR1 is SGHKS and CDR2 is YYEKEE in the germline V gene (reference sequence). Trimming removed 5 bases from V and 6 bases from J; junction bases left unmatched: 10. The CDR3 is 16 amino acids. The CDR3 coding sequence is TGTGCCAGCAGATCCTCGACTAGCGGGAGTTCGGATACGCAGTATTTT. It specifies CASRSSTSGSSDTQYF.

The CDR3 reads CASSYGVGTDTQYF. The CDR3 DNA is TGTGCCAGCAGTTACGGGGTTGGCACAGATACGCAGTATTTT. The chain combines TRBV6-5 with TRBJ2-3; D unclear. Trimming took off 2 bases at V and 1 base at J, with 7 bases between the two ends. This CDR3 is built from 14 residues. The germline V gene has CDR1 MNHEY and CDR2 SVGAGI.

The chain links TRBV12-5 to TRBJ2-5; TRBD2 is a possible D gene (6 bases). CDR1 and CDR2 from the germline V gene are LGHNT and FRNRAP. The CDR3 runs 15 residues. V lost 1 base to trimming and J lost 2 bases, with 11 bases between them. In DNA, the CDR3 is TGTGCTAGTGGTTTGGGACGGCGGGGTCAAGAGACCCAGTACTTC. This sequence encodes CASGLGRRGQETQYF.

The chain couples TRBV10-1 to TRBJ1-3; D unclear. The V end was cut by 7 bases, the J end by 1 base, with 5 bases between. Germline CDR1 WNHNN, CDR2 SYGVQD (reference sequence). The CDR3 runs 12 residues. For the CDR3, the DNA is TGCGCCAGCAAAGGATCTGGAAACACCATATATTTT. It codes for CASKGSGNTIYF.

The chain is built from TRBV29-1 and TRBJ2-7; D not certain. CDR3 length: 12 amino acids. Germline V gives CDR1 SQVTM, CDR2 ANQGSEA. V lost 1 base and J 6 bases, leaving 10 bases between the germline ends. CDR3 in DNA: TGCAGCGTTGAAGTCCCTCCCGGCGAGCAGTACTTC. It yields the protein CSVEVPPGEQYF.

This chain uses TRBV18 with TRBJ1-1; the D is unclear. This CDR3 comprises 11 residues. CDR1 and CDR2 (germline): KGHSH, LQKENI. V was shortened by 4 bases and J by 2 bases, with 2 bases between the two germline ends. The CDR3 spells CASSLNTEAFF. CDR3 sequence (DNA): TGTGCCAGCTCACTTAACACTGAAGCTTTCTTT.

The chain is built from TRBV5-1 and TRBJ1-5; unclear D gene. V gave up 4 bases and J gave up 5 bases, with 10 bases separating them. The CDR3 runs to 13 residues. Germline CDR1 SGHRS, CDR2 YFSETQ. CDR3 residues: CASSREGYQPQHF. The DNA for the CDR3 is TGCGCCAGCAGCCGAGAGGGATATCAGCCCCAGCATTTT.

The chain links TRBV29-1 to TRBJ2-1; TRBD2 is a possible D gene (6 bases). CDR1 is SQVTM and CDR2 is ANQGSEA in the germline V gene. The CDR3 covers 13 residues. V was pared by 7 bases and J by 2 bases, with 12 bases between. In DNA form, the CDR3 reads TGCAGCGCCCGGGACTTCCCCTACAATGAGCAGTTCTTC. Encoded protein: CSARDFPYNEQFF.